This TCR beta chain was captured by sequencing in a study of human T cells and chemical hapten exposure. At the level of the study: Investigators sensitized roughly 2 cm by roughly 2 cm of upper inner arm skin with 2% DPC. Across samples, TCR yields varied, mostly owing to small differences in pooled library volumes.

This clonotype was observed many times. Each CDR3 protein is one row after TCRdb ran MiXCR on the RACE reads. The profile shows roughly 380,000 distinct CDR3 sequences, approximately 5% of them singletons. Time point reported: pre-sensitization, week 0. Sample treatment: therapeutic diphenylcyclopropenone sensitization with weekly scalp DPC. Blood sampling preceded each patch test application. Alopecia patients between 18 and 70 years old and suitable for DPC were used as donors. CDR3 size: 15 residues. The germline gives CDR1 SQVTM, CDR2 ANQGSEA. With V trimmed by 0 bases and J by 4 bases, 5 bases remained unmatched.

The TCR originated in a woman between 45 and 65 years old with alopecia areata. Some clones in this sample may be carry-over from other donors' samples. Sequenced here: whole blood, sampled in connection with sensitization to the hapten diphenylcyclopropenone (DPC). V and J are TRBV29-1 and TRBJ2-7; 11 bases align to TRBD1. The CDR3: CSVEDPGTGGYEQYF. Here the CDR3 DNA reads TGCAGCGTTGAAGATCCCGGGACAGGGGGTTACGAGCAGTACTTC.